Each of the 24 T cell receptor beta chains below was sequenced from the same sample in a study of blood T cell repertoires in COVID-19. The method was immunoSEQ multiplex PCR; TCRdb's version includes in-frame clones alone and lacks a portion of them. The sample consists of 220,000 or so clones, about 91% of them appearing once. What was sequenced was PBMCs or T cells enriched from blood (not recorded which). All receptors come from a woman aged 45-60 years with acute COVID-19.

This clone came up once. The rearrangement uses TRBV21-1 and TRBJ2-7; the D segment call TRBD1 is taken from the table without a DNA check. TRBV21-1 is an annotated pseudogene. CDR3 size: 17 residues. The CDR3 nucleotides read TGTGCCAGCAGCAAAGGGTTGAGGGGGCCCCACTCCTACGAGCAGTACTTC. It codes for CASSKGLRGPHSYEQYF.

The chain joins TRBV29-1 to TRBJ1-2, with TRBD1 matching over 7 bases. Germline assignment: CDR1 SQVTM and CDR2 ANQGSEA. V gave up 3 bases and J gave up 8 bases; unmatched junction bases: 6. The CDR3 is 12 amino acids. CDR3 residues: CSVEAGGGGYTF. CDR3 bases: TGCAGCGTTGAGGCAGGGGGTGGGGGCTACACCTTC.

The chain is built from TRBV5-1 and TRBJ1-1; D possibly corresponds to TRBD1 (5 bases). The V gene's germline CDR1 is SGHRS and CDR2 YFSETQ. This CDR3 comprises 15 residues. V lost 0 bases to trimming and J lost 4 bases, with 13 bases between them. The CDR3, as DNA: TGCGCCAGCAGCTTGGCCGGGGGGTCGGGCACTGAAGCTTTCTTT. Its protein is CASSLAGGSGTEAFF. The complete variable domain, with remaining parts taken from reference TRBV5-1 and TRBJ1-1, reads KAGVTQTPRYLIKTRGQQVTLSCSPISGHRSVSWYQQTPGQGLQFLFEYFSETQRNKGNFPGRFSGRQFSNSRSEMNVSTLELGDSALYLCASSLAGGSGTEAFFGQGTRLTVV.

The rearrangement links TRBV7-9 to TRBJ2-3; 7 nucleotides agree with TRBD2. Per germline, CDR1 SEHNR and CDR2 FQNEAQ (reference sequence). V dropped 6 bases and J dropped 5; count of bases not matched to a gene: 11. The CDR3 contains 15 residues. The DNA for the CDR3 is TGTGCCAGCAGGTGGAGTGGGAGGGCCTTAGATACGCAGTATTTT. Translating it yields CASRWSGRALDTQYF. Together with reference TRBV7-9 and TRBJ2-3, the CDR3 gives the full variable domain: DTGVSQNPRHKITKRGQNVTFRCDPISEHNRLYWYRQTLGQGPEFLTYFQNEAQLEKSRLLSDRFSAERPKGSFSTLEIQRTEQGDSAMYLCASRWSGRALDTQYFGPGTRLTVL.

The rearrangement joins TRBV7-9 to TRBJ1-1; D is unclear. The V end lost 1 base, the J end lost 7 bases, and 13 bases lay between the germline ends. Germline CDR1 SEHNR, CDR2 FQNEAQ (reference sequence). This CDR3 comprises 14 residues. The CDR3 bases are TGTGCCAGCAGCTTAGTATTCCGCACCGGTGAAGCTTTCTTT. Amino acid sequence: CASSLVFRTGEAFF.

This chain connects TRBV10-3 to TRBJ2-3, with 10 bases lining up with TRBD1. The CDR3 spans 16 residues. Germline V gene sequence: CDR1 ENHRY, CDR2 SYGVKD. The V gene end was trimmed by 8 bases and the J gene end by 3 bases; junction bases not matched to a gene: 11. CDR3 nucleotides: TGTGCCATCGGAGCCGCGACAGGGGGCAAAACAGATACGCAGTATTTT. Protein sequence: CAIGAATGGKTDTQYF.

The V call is TRBV2, the J call TRBJ1-6; tentatively, D is TRBD1 (6 bases). The CDR3 totals 15 residues. Germline V gene sequence: CDR1 SNHLY, CDR2 FYNNEI. V lost 3 bases to trimming and J lost 7 bases, with 13 bases between them. The CDR3 reads CASSDMWQGNSPLHF. The CDR3 coding sequence is TGTGCCAGCAGTGATATGTGGCAGGGGAATTCACCCCTCCACTTT.

The chain uses TRBV28 and TRBJ1-6; D remains unclear. The CDR3 has 15 amino acids. Per germline, CDR1 MDHEN and CDR2 SYDVKM. The V and J ends lost 1 base and 10 bases respectively, with 14 bases between them. The CDR3 spells CASSLLSVQYSPLHF. CDR3 DNA sequence: TGTGCCAGCAGTTTATTATCAGTTCAGTACTCACCCCTCCACTTT.

CDR3 in DNA: TGTGCCAGCAGCCGGACAGGCGGGGATGGCTACACCTTC. Translation gives CASSRTGGDGYTF. The chain carries TRBV2 and TRBJ1-2; 7 bases line up with TRBD1. This CDR3 has 13 residues. Trimming took 6 bases from V and 6 from J; bases not matched to a gene: 7. Germline V gives CDR1 SNHLY, CDR2 FYNNEI.

V and J are TRBV28 and TRBJ2-7; D remains ambiguous. Trimming pared 3 bases from V and 0 bases from J, leaving 6 bases between. Germline lookup yields CDR1 MDHEN and CDR2 SYDVKM. The CDR3 is 13 amino acids. In nucleotides, the CDR3 is TGTGCCAGCAGTTTCGGAGTCTCCTACGAGCAGTACTTC. Translation gives CASSFGVSYEQYF.

This chain links TRBV30 with TRBJ1-6; D might be TRBD1 (5 bases). This CDR3 region has 15 residues. V dropped 0 bases and J dropped 0 bases, with 6 bases sitting between them. The V gene's germline CDR1 is GTSNPN and CDR2 SVGIG (reference sequence). The chain's CDR3 is CAWSVRGSYNSPLHF. The CDR3 DNA sequence: TGTGCCTGGAGTGTAAGGGGCTCCTATAATTCACCCCTCCACTTT. Full variable domain (remainder filled in from reference TRBV30 and TRBJ1-6): SQTIHQWPATLVQPVGSPLSLECTVEGTSNPNLYWYRQAAGRGLQLLFYSVGIGQISSEVPQNLSASRPQDRQFILSSKKLLLSDSGFYLCAWSVRGSYNSPLHFGNGTRLTVT.

The DNA of the CDR3 is TGCGCCAGCAGCTTGTCCCTAGGGGGGGGCACAGATACGCAGTATTTT. Encoded protein: CASSLSLGGGTDTQYF. The rearrangement joins TRBV5-1 to TRBJ2-3; TRBD2 might be the D (7 bases). V lost 1 base and J 1 base, leaving 13 bases between the germline ends. This CDR3 contains 16 residues. Germline V CDR1 and CDR2: SGHRS, YFSETQ. The full variable domain, its missing parts supplied by reference TRBV5-1 and TRBJ2-3, is KAGVTQTPRYLIKTRGQQVTLSCSPISGHRSVSWYQQTPGQGLQFLFEYFSETQRNKGNFPGRFSGRQFSNSRSEMNVSTLELGDSALYLCASSLSLGGGTDTQYFGPGTRLTVL.

The gene calls are TRBV30 and TRBJ1-3; 9 bases are a match to TRBD1. The trim removed 4 bases at V and 4 bases at J, leaving 5 bases unmatched. CDR3 length: 14 residues. From germline, CDR1 is GTSNPN and CDR2 SVGIG (reference sequence). The CDR3 DNA follows: TGTGCCTGGACCAGGACAGGGGAAGGAAACACCATATATTTT. Encoded protein: CAWTRTGEGNTIYF.

This chain links TRBV28 with TRBJ1-3; TRBD1 matches at 9 bases. Looked up from germline, CDR1 is MDHEN and CDR2 is SYDVKM. Germline trimming cut 8 bases from V and 2 bases from J; bases unmatched to any gene: 10. This CDR3 contains 16 residues. The CDR3, as DNA: TGTGCCAGCTCAGTCCCGGGACAGGGAACTGGAAACACCATATATTTT. Translating it yields CASSVPGQGTGNTIYF.

This chain links TRBV4-2 with TRBJ2-7; weak D call: TRBD2 (6 bases). V was pared by 1 base and J by 3 bases, with 10 bases between. CDR3 length: 14 residues. Germline CDR1 is LGHNA and CDR2 is YNFKEQ. CDR3 protein: CASSQAGLDYEQYF. DNA for the CDR3: TGTGCCAGCAGCCAAGCGGGACTTGACTACGAGCAGTACTTC.

The chain employs TRBV7-9 and TRBJ1-2; TRBD1 matches at 10 bases. This CDR3 is 16 amino acids long. The junction had 6 bases not matched to a gene; V was cut back by 1 base and J by 4 bases. CDR1 is SEHNR, CDR2 FQNEAQ, per germline (reference sequence). CDR3 protein: CASSLVRQGAIYGYTF. The CDR3 DNA reads TGTGCCAGCAGCTTAGTCCGACAGGGGGCCATCTATGGCTACACCTTC. The full variable domain, its missing parts supplied by reference TRBV7-9 and TRBJ1-2, is DTGVSQNPRHKITKRGQNVTFRCDPISEHNRLYWYRQTLGQGPEFLTYFQNEAQLEKSRLLSDRFSAERPKGSFSTLEIQRTEQGDSAMYLCASSLVRQGAIYGYTFGSGTRLTVV.

This chain connects TRBV7-9 to TRBJ2-3; TRBD1 matches 9 bases. With 5 bases clipped from V and 4 bases from J, the junction kept 10 bases outside the gene matches. The germline V gene has CDR1 SEHNR and CDR2 FQNEAQ (reference sequence). This CDR3 comprises 16 residues. The CDR3 DNA is TGTGCCAGCAGCATGCCCCGGGACAGGGTCCCAGATACGCAGTATTTT. Its translation: CASSMPRDRVPDTQYF. Full variable domain (missing parts from reference TRBV7-9 and TRBJ2-3): DTGVSQNPRHKITKRGQNVTFRCDPISEHNRLYWYRQTLGQGPEFLTYFQNEAQLEKSRLLSDRFSAERPKGSFSTLEIQRTEQGDSAMYLCASSMPRDRVPDTQYFGPGTRLTVL.

This clone was counted between two and nine times. V usage is TRBV5-6 and J usage is TRBJ1-6; D not resolved. The CDR3 extends over 16 amino acids. Germline CDR1 reads SGHDT; CDR2 reads YYEEEE. Trimming removed 0 bases from V and 5 bases from J, with 12 bases in between. The DNA for the CDR3 is TGTGCCAGCAGCTTGGCCCTGGGGAGGGATAATTCACCCCTCCACTTT. It yields the protein CASSLALGRDNSPLHF.

The chain combines TRBV28 with TRBJ2-4; possibly TRBD1 for D (5 bases). This CDR3 is 13 amino acids long. Germline V gene lookup returns CDR1 MDHEN and CDR2 SYDVKM. The ends were cut back, 9 bases at V and 1 base at J, with 10 bases in the middle. The CDR3 DNA follows: TGTGCCAGTCAAGGGGCGGCCAAAAACATTCAGTACTTC. Translating it yields CASQGAAKNIQYF.

The chain uses TRBV28 and TRBJ1-5, with 7 bases that match TRBD1. Germline V lookup: CDR1 MDHEN, CDR2 SYDVKM. Trimming took 4 bases from V and 5 from J; bases not matched to a gene: 2. This CDR3 region has 13 residues. CDR3: CASSSGGYQPQHF. The CDR3 nucleotides are TGTGCCAGCAGTTCAGGGGGGTATCAGCCCCAGCATTTT.

This chain links TRBV27 with TRBJ2-1; D not certain. This CDR3 contains 15 residues. Germline CDR1 and CDR2: MNHEY and SMNVEV (reference sequence). Trimming stripped 3 bases from V and 0 bases from J, with 9 bases between. The CDR3 protein is CASSFVRSSYNEQFF. In DNA, the CDR3 is TGTGCCAGCAGTTTCGTGAGGAGCTCCTACAATGAGCAGTTCTTC.

This chain joins TRBV29-1 and TRBJ2-7; the match to TRBD1 covers 9 bases. Germline CDR1 and CDR2: SQVTM and ANQGSEA. V shed 5 bases and J 4 bases; nucleotides not matched to a gene: 3. The CDR3 totals 12 residues. The CDR3 bases are TGCAGCGTTACGGACAGGGGTTACGAGCAGTACTTC. It codes for CSVTDRGYEQYF.

The J gene is TRBJ2-7, the V gene TRBV7-2, with D possibly TRBD1 on 5 matching bases. Germline CDR1 is SGHTA and CDR2 is FQGNSA. Trimming pared 5 bases from V and 0 bases from J, leaving 8 bases between. The CDR3 runs 13 residues. CDR3 amino acids: CASSRQSSYEQYF. DNA for the CDR3: TGTGCCAGCAGCCGACAGAGCTCCTACGAGCAGTACTTC.

The genes are TRBV2 and TRBJ2-7, with 8 nucleotides matching TRBD2. The CDR3 sequence is 14 residues long. Germline CDR1 reads SNHLY; CDR2 reads FYNNEI. Trimming cost V 2 bases and J 4 bases; bases outside gene matches: 4. The CDR3 DNA reads as TGTGCCAGCAGTGAATTGGCGGGAGGTTACGAGCAGTACTTC. Translated: CASSELAGGYEQYF.